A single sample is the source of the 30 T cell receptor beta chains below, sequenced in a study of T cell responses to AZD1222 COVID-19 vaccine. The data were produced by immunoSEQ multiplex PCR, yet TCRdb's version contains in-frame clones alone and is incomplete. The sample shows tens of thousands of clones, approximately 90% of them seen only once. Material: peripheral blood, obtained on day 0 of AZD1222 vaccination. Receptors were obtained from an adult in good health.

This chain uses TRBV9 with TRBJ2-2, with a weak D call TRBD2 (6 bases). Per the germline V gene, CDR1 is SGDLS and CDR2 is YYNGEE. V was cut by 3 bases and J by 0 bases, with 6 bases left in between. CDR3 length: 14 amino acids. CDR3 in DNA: TGTGCCAGCAGCGGGACTACGAACACCGGGGAGCTGTTTTTT. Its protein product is CASSGTTNTGELFF.

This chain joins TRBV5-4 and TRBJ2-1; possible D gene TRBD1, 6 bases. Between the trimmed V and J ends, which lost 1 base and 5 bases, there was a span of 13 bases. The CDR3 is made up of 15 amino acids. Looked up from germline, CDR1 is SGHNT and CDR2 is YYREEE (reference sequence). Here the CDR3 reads CASSLFPGTNNEQFF. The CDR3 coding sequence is TGTGCCAGCAGCTTGTTTCCCGGGACAAACAATGAGCAGTTCTTC.

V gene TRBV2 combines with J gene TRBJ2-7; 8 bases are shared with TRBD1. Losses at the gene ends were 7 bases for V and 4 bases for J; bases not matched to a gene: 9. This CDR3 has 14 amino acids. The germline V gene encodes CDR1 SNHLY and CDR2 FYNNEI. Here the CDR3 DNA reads TGTGCCAGCAATTTGATACAGGGGGGATACGAGCAGTACTTC. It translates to CASNLIQGGYEQYF.

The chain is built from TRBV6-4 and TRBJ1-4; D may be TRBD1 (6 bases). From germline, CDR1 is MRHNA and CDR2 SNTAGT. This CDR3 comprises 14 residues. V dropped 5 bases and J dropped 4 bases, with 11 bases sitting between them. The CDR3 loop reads CASSRQAFNEKLFF. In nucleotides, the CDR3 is TGTGCCAGCAGTCGACAGGCGTTTAATGAAAAACTGTTTTTT.

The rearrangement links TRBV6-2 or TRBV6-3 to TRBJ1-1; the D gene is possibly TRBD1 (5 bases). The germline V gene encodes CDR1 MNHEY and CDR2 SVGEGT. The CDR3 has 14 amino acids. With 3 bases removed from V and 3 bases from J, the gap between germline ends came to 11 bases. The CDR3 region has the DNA TGTGCCAGCAGTTATCAGGGCGGGGACACTGAAGCTTTCTTT. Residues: CASSYQGGDTEAFF.

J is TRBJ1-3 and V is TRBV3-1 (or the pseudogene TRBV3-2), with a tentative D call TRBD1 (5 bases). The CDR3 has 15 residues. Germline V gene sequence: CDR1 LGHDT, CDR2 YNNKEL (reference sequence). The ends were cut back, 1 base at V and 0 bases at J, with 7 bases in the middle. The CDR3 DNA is TGTGCCAGCAGCCAAGCAGGGAACTCTGGAAACACCATATATTTT. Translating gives CASSQAGNSGNTIYF.

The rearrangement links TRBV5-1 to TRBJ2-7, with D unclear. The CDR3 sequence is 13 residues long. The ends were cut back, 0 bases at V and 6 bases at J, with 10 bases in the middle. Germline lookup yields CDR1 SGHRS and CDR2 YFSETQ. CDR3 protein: CASSLATVGEQYF. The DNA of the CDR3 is TGCGCCAGCAGCTTGGCAACGGTTGGCGAGCAGTACTTC.

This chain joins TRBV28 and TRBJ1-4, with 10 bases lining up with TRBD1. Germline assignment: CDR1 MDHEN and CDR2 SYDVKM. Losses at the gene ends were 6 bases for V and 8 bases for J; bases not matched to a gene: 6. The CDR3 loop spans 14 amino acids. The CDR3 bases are TGTGCCAGCAGGACAGGGGGCGCGGGAGAAAAACTGTTTTTT. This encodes CASRTGGAGEKLFF.

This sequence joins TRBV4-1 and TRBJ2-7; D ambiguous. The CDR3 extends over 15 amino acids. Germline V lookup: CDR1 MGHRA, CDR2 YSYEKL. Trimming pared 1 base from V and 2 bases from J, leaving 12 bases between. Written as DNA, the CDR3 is TGCGCCAGCAGCCAAGGGGTCGACGCCACCTACGAGCAGTACTTC. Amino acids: CASSQGVDATYEQYF.

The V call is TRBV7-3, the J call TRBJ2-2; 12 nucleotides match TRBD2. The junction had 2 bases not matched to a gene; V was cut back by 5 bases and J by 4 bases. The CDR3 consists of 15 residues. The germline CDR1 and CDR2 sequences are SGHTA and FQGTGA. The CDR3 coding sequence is TGTGCCAGCAGCCTAGCGGGGGGGCCCACCGGGGAGCTGTTTTTT. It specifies CASSLAGGPTGELFF. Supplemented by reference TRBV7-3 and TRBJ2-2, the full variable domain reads GAGVSQTPSNKVTEKGKYVELRCDPISGHTALYWYRQSLGQGPEFLIYFQGTGAADDSGLPNDRFFAVRPEGSVSTLKIQRTERGDSAVYLCASSLAGGPTGELFFGEGSRLTVL.

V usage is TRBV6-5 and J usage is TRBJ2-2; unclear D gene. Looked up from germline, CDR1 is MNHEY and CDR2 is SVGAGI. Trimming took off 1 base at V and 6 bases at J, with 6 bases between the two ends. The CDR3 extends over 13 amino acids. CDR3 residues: CASSYYLSGELFF. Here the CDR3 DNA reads TGTGCCAGCAGTTACTATCTCTCCGGGGAGCTGTTTTTT.

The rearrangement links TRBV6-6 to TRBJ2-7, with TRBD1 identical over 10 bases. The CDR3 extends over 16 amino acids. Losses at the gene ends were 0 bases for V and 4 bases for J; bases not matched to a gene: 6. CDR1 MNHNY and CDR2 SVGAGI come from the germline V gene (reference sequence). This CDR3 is CASSYSGGDRGYEQYF. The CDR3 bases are TGTGCCAGCAGTTACTCGGGGGGGGACAGGGGTTACGAGCAGTACTTC.

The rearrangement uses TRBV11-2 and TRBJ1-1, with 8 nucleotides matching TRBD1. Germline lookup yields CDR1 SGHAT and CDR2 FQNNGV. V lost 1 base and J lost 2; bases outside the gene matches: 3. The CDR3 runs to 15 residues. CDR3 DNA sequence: TGTGCCAGCAGCTTAGCCGGACAGGGTAACACTGAAGCTTTCTTT. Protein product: CASSLAGQGNTEAFF. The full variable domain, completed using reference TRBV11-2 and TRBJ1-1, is EAGVAQSPRYKIIEKRQSVAFWCNPISGHATLYWYQQILGQGPKLLIQFQNNGVVDDSQLPKDRFSAERLKGVDSTLKIQPAKLEDSAVYLCASSLAGQGNTEAFFGQGTRLTVV.

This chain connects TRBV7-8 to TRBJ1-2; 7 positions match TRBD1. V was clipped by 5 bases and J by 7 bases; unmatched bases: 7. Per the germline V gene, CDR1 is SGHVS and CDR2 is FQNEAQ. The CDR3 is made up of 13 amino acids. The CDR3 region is CASSTRQGSGYTF. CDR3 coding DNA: TGTGCCAGCAGCACCCGACAGGGTAGTGGCTACACCTTC.

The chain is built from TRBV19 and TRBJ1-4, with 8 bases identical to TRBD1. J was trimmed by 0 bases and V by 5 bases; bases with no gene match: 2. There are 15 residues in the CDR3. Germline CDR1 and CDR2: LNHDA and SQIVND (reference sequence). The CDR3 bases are TGTGCCAGTAGTTCGGGACAGGCAACTAATGAAAAACTGTTTTTT. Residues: CASSSGQATNEKLFF.

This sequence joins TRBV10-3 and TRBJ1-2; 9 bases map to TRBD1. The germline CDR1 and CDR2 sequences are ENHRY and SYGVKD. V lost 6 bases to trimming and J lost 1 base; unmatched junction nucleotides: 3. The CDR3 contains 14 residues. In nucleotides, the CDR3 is TGTGCCATCAGATTGGGACAGGGTAACTATGGCTACACCTTC. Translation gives CAIRLGQGNYGYTF.

The CDR3 loop reads CASSVVGHTEAFF. Written as DNA, the CDR3 is TGTGCCAGCAGCGTCGTCGGGCACACTGAAGCTTTCTTT. This chain uses TRBV12-3 or TRBV12-4 with TRBJ1-1; D is ambiguous. This CDR3 is built from 13 residues. V gave up 6 bases and J gave up 3 bases, with 11 bases separating them.

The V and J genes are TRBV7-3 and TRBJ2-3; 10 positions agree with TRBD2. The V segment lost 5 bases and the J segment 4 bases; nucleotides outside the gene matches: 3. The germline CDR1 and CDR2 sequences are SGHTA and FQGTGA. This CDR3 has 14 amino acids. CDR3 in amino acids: CASSLGTSADTQYF. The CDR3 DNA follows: TGTGCCAGCAGCCTAGGGACTAGCGCAGATACGCAGTATTTT.

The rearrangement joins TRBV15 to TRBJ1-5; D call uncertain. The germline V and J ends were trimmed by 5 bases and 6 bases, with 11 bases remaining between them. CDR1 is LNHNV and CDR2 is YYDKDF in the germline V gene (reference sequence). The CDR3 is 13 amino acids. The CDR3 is CATSAGGFQPQHF. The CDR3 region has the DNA TGTGCCACCAGCGCCGGAGGGTTTCAGCCCCAGCATTTT.

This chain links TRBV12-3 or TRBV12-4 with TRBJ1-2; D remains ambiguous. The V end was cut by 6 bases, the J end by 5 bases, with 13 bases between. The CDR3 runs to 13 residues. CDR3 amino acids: CASSSRAAYGYTF. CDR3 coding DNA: TGTGCCAGCAGCTCAAGGGCGGCATATGGCTACACCTTC.

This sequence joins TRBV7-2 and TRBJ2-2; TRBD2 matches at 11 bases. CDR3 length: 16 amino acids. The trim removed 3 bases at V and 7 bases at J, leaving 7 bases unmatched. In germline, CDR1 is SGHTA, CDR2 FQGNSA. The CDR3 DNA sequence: TGTGCCAGCAGCTTTTTAGCGGGGGGGAAGAACGGGGAGCTGTTTTTT. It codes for CASSFLAGGKNGELFF.

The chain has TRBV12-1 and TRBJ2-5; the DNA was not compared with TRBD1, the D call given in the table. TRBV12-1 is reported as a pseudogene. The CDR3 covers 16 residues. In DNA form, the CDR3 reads TGTGCCAGCAGCTTTGGGACAGGGCGGTACCAAGAGACCCAGTACTTC. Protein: CASSFGTGRYQETQYF.

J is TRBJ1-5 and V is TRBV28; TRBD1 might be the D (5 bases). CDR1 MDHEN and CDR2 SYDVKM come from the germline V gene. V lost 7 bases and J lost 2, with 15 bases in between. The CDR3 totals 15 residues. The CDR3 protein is CASTGGASGNQPQHF. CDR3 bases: TGTGCCAGCACCGGAGGGGCGTCGGGCAATCAGCCCCAGCATTTT. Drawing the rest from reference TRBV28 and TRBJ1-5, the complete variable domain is DVKVTQSSRYLVKRTGEKVFLECVQDMDHENMFWYRQDPGLGLRLIYFSYDVKMKEKGDIPEGYSVSREKKERFSLILESASTNQTSMYLCASTGGASGNQPQHFGDGTRLSIL.

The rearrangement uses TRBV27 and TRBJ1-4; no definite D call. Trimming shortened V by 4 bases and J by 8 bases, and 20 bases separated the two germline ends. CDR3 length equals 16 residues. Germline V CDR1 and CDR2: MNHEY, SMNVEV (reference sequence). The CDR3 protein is CASSSRSSGRGEKLFF. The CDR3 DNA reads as TGTGCCAGCAGTTCCCGTTCTAGTGGCCGCGGCGAAAAACTGTTTTTT.

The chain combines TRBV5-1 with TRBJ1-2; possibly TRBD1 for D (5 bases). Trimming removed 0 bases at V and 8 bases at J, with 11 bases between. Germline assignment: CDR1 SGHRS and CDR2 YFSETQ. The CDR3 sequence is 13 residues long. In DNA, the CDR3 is TGCGCCAGCAGCTTGGATCAGGGTGGCGGCTACACCTTC. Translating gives CASSLDQGGGYTF.

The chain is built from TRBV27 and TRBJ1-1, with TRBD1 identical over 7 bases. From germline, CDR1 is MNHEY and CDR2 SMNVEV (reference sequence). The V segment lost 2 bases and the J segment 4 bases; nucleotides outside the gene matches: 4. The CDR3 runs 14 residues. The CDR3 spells CASSLTGVGTEAFF. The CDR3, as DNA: TGTGCCAGCAGTTTAACAGGGGTTGGCACTGAAGCTTTCTTT.

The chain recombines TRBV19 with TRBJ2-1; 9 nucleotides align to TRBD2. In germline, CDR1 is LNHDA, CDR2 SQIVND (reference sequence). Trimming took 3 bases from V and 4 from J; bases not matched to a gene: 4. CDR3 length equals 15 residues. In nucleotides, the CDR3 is TGTGCCAGTAGTATTAGCGGGGGAGATTACAATGAGCAGTTCTTC. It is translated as CASSISGGDYNEQFF.

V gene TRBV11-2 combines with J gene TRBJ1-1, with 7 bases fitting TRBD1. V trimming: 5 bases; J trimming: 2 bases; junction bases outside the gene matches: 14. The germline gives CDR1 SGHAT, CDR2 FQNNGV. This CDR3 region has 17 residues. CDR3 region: CASSGETGPFLNTEAFF. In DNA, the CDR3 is TGTGCCAGCAGCGGAGAGACAGGGCCTTTTTTAAACACTGAAGCTTTCTTT.

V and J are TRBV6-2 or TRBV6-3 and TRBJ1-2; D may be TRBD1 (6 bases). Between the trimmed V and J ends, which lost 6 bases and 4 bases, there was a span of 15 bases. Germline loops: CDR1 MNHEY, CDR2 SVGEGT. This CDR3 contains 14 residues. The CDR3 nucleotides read TGTGCCAGCAGCCCACAGGGATGGGGCTATGGCTACACCTTC. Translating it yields CASSPQGWGYGYTF.

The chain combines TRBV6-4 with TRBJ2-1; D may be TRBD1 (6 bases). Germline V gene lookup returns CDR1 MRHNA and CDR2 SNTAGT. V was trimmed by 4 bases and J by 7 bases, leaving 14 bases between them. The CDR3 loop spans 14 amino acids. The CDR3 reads CASSAPGDTNEQFF. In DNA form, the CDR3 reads TGTGCCAGCAGTGCTCCTGGGGACACTAATGAGCAGTTCTTC.